The clone carrying this T cell receptor (beta chain) was counted a few times. MiXCR, applied by TCRdb to the RT-PCR reads, yields one record per CDR3 protein. Of 650,000 to 800,000 distinct CDR3 sequences listed, approximately 15% are singletons. Germline values: CDR1 MRHNA, CDR2 SNTAGT. This CDR3 has 15 amino acids. Trimming took off 6 bases at V and 1 base at J, with 15 bases between the two ends. Source material: memory CD4+ T cells from blood. The sequence was collected from a female donor in good health, serving as a healthy control. This rearrangement joins TRBV6-4 to TRBJ1-1; D unclear. CDR3 nucleotides: TGTGCCAGCAGCCCGCACGGGAAAAGGAACACTGAAGCTTTCTTT. This gives the protein CASSPHGKRNTEAFF.